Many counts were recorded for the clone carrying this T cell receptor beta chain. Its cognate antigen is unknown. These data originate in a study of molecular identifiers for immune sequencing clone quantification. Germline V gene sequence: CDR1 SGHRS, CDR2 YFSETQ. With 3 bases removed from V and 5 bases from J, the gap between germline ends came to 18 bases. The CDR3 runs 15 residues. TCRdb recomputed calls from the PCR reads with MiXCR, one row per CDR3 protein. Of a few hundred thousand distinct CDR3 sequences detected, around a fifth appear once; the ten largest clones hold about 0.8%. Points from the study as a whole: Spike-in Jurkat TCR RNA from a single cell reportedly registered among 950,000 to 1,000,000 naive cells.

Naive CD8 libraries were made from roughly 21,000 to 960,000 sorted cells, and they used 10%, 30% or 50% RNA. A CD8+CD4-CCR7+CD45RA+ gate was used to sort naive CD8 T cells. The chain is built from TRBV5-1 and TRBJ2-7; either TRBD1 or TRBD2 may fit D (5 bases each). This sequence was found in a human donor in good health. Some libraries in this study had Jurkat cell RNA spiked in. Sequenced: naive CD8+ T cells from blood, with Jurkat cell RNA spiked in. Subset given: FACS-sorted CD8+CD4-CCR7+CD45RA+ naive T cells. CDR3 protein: CASSSTGTPTDEQYF. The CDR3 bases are TGCGCCAGCAGCTCGACCGGGACCCCTACGGACGAGCAGTACTTC.